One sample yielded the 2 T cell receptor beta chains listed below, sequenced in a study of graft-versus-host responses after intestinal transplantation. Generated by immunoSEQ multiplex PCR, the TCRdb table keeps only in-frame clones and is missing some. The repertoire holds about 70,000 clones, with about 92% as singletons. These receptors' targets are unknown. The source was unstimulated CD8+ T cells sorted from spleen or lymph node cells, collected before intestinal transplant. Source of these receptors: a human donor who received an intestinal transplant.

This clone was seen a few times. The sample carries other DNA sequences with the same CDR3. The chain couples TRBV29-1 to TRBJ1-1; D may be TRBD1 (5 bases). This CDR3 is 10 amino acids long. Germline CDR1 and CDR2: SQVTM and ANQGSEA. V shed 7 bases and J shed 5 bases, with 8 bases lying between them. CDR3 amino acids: CSAGGTEAFF. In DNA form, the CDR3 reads TGCAGCGCTGGGGGGACTGAAGCTTTCTTT.

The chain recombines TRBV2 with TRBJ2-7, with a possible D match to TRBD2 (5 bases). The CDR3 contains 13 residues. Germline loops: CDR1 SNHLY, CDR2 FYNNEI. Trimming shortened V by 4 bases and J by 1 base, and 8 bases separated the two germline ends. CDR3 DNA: TGTGCCAGCAGTGTCGGGAATTCCTACGAGCAGTACTTC. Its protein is CASSVGNSYEQYF.